This T cell receptor beta chain is from a study of T cell changes during pregnancy in multiple sclerosis. This clone was detected once. Generated by immunoSEQ multiplex PCR, the TCRdb table keeps only in-frame clones and is missing some. The repertoire has fewer than 150,000 clones, roughly 97% of them found once; the top ten carry more than 0.4%. This receptor was obtained from a female donor with multiple sclerosis, enrolled in a pregnancy study. This material consisted of peripheral blood, taken after pregnancy.

CDR3 sequence (DNA): TGTGCCAGCAGTGAGTACAGGGGCCCTACTGAAGCTTTCTTT. Protein sequence: CASSEYRGPTEAFF. This sequence joins TRBV2 and TRBJ1-1; TRBD1 matches at 7 bases. From germline, CDR1 is SNHLY and CDR2 FYNNEI. This CDR3 spans 14 amino acids. Germline trimming cut 3 bases from V and 5 bases from J; bases unmatched to any gene: 6.